These 28 T cell receptor beta chains share one sample of origin, sequenced in a study of blood T cell repertoires in COVID-19. Sequencing was performed with immunoSEQ multiplex PCR; in TCRdb, only in-frame clones are kept and a portion is missing. The repertoire includes nearly 350,000 clones, more than 70% of them detected once, and almost 3% sits in the top ten. The sample taken for sequencing was peripheral blood. The source is a man aged 25 to 45 with active or convalescent COVID-19.

The chain couples TRBV13 to TRBJ2-1; tentative D call: TRBD1 (5 bases). The germline CDR1 and CDR2 sequences are PRHDT and FYEKMQ (reference sequence). V lost 0 bases to trimming and J lost 5 bases, with 11 bases between them. The CDR3 extends over 15 amino acids. The CDR3 protein is CASSLGQGGNNEQFF. The CDR3, as DNA: TGTGCCAGCAGCTTAGGCCAGGGTGGGAACAATGAGCAGTTCTTC.

The chain recombines TRBV19 with TRBJ1-4; weak D call: TRBD1 (5 bases). Trimming cost V 5 bases and J 0 bases, with 10 bases left between them. The CDR3 is 15 amino acids. The germline CDR1 and CDR2 sequences are LNHDA and SQIVND (reference sequence). The CDR3 is CASSSGTATNEKLFF. The CDR3, as DNA: TGTGCCAGTAGTTCCGGGACTGCAACTAATGAAAAACTGTTTTTT. The complete variable domain, with remaining parts taken from reference TRBV19 and TRBJ1-4, reads DGGITQSPKYLFRKEGQNVTLSCEQNLNHDAMYWYRQDPGQGLRLIYYSQIVNDFQKGDIAEGYSVSREKKESFPLTVTSAQKNPTAFYLCASSSGTATNEKLFFGSGTQLSVL.

Here the CDR3 DNA reads TGTGCCAGCAGCTTGGAAGCGGGAGAGGTTGAGCAGTTCTTC. This gives the protein CASSLEAGEVEQFF. J is TRBJ2-1 and V is TRBV5-4; 8 positions agree with TRBD2. Trimming took 0 bases from V and 9 from J; bases not matched to a gene: 5. This CDR3 region has 14 residues. Germline V CDR1 and CDR2: SGHNT, YYREEE (reference sequence).

The chain is built from TRBV27 and TRBJ2-7, with a tentative D call TRBD2 (5 bases). Germline lookup yields CDR1 MNHEY and CDR2 SMNVEV (reference sequence). The CDR3 totals 14 residues. The V end was cut by 0 bases, the J end by 5 bases, with 11 bases between. The CDR3 sequence: CASSLSGTGNEQYF. CDR3 nucleotides: TGTGCCAGCAGTTTATCCGGTACGGGGAACGAGCAGTACTTC.

The V and J genes are TRBV2 and TRBJ2-7; the match to TRBD1 covers 9 bases. V shed 6 bases, J shed 4 bases, and the junction held 10 bases outside the gene matches. The CDR3 consists of 15 residues. Germline-derived CDR1 and CDR2 are SNHLY and FYNNEI. CDR3: CASSPSSTGGYEQYF. The CDR3 DNA follows: TGTGCCAGCAGCCCCTCTTCGACAGGGGGTTACGAGCAGTACTTC.

This chain uses TRBV5-1 with TRBJ1-6, with unresolved D. CDR3 length: 15 amino acids. Germline loops: CDR1 SGHRS, CDR2 YFSETQ. V lost 0 bases and J lost 5, with 9 bases in between. The CDR3 here is CASSLDLADNSPLHF. CDR3 DNA: TGCGCCAGCAGCTTGGACCTGGCTGATAATTCACCCCTCCACTTT.

The J gene is TRBJ1-5, the V gene TRBV27; possibly TRBD1 for D (6 bases). CDR3 size: 15 residues. The V and J ends lost 8 bases and 1 base respectively, with 15 bases between them. From germline, CDR1 is MNHEY and CDR2 SMNVEV (reference sequence). The DNA of the CDR3 is TGTGCCAGCCCTCAAGGGAGGGGGAGCAATCAGCCCCAGCATTTT. Its translation: CASPQGRGSNQPQHF.

The chain uses TRBV3-1 (or the pseudogene TRBV3-2) and TRBJ2-7, with TRBD2 as a possible D gene (5 bases). Trimming pared 4 bases from V and 0 bases from J, leaving 7 bases between. The CDR3 contains 13 residues. Germline values: CDR1 LGHDT, CDR2 YNNKEL (reference sequence). The CDR3 protein is CASSRTLSYEQYF. The CDR3 DNA reads TGTGCCAGCAGCCGGACTCTCTCCTACGAGCAGTACTTC.

This rearrangement joins TRBV5-1 to TRBJ2-3; TRBD1 agrees at 8 bases. Germline V gene sequence: CDR1 SGHRS, CDR2 YFSETQ. CDR3 length: 14 amino acids. The trim removed 3 bases at V and 5 bases at J, leaving 5 bases unmatched. CDR3 DNA sequence: TGCGCCAGCAGCTGGACAGGGCGCGAAGATACGCAGTATTTT. This gives the protein CASSWTGREDTQYF. Looking up the rest from reference TRBV5-1 and TRBJ2-3 gives the full variable domain: KAGVTQTPRYLIKTRGQQVTLSCSPISGHRSVSWYQQTPGQGLQFLFEYFSETQRNKGNFPGRFSGRQFSNSRSEMNVSTLELGDSALYLCASSWTGREDTQYFGPGTRLTVL.

This clone was counted between two and nine times. The gene calls are TRBV19 and TRBJ2-2; 9 positions agree with TRBD1. This CDR3 comprises 16 residues. J lost 6 bases, V lost 7 bases, and 12 bases had no gene match. Looked up from germline, CDR1 is LNHDA and CDR2 is SQIVND (reference sequence). The CDR3: CASTQPGTGRSGELFF. The CDR3 nucleotides read TGTGCCAGTACCCAACCAGGGACAGGGCGATCCGGGGAGCTGTTTTTT.

This clone was recorded only once. The chain links TRBV5-1 to TRBJ2-2; 7 bases map to TRBD1. Trimming removed 0 bases from V and 9 bases from J; junction bases left unmatched: 2. Germline CDR1 and CDR2: SGHRS and YFSETQ. This CDR3 region has 13 residues. Here the CDR3 DNA reads TGCGCCAGCAGCTTGGACAGGGGTCGGGAGCTGTTTTTT. Translating gives CASSLDRGRELFF.

The chain has TRBV4-2 and TRBJ2-1; no firm D call. This CDR3 is 11 amino acids long. Germline V gene data show CDR1 as LGHNA and CDR2 as YNFKEQ. V was clipped by 5 bases and J by 10 bases, with 9 bases between them. CDR3 nucleotide sequence: TGTGCCAGCAGCACTGGGCCCGAGCAGTTCTTC. Translating gives CASSTGPEQFF.

The CDR3 sequence is CASSPLTSGYEQYF. CDR3 bases: TGTGCCAGCAGCCCCCTGACTAGCGGCTACGAGCAGTACTTC. The V gene is TRBV7-6, the J gene TRBJ2-7; TRBD2 aligns across 9 bases. V was clipped by 5 bases and J by 3 bases; unmatched bases: 5. CDR1 and CDR2 from the germline V gene are SGHVS and FNYEAQ. The CDR3 has 14 residues.

This clone was recorded only once. V and J are TRBV28 and TRBJ2-7; the D gene is possibly TRBD2 (7 bases). Germline loops: CDR1 MDHEN, CDR2 SYDVKM. The CDR3 runs 12 residues. The V gene lost 5 bases and the J gene lost 12 bases, with 17 bases spanning the gap. CDR3 bases: TGTGCCAGCAGTCCCCTCGGACTAGGGGGGTACTTC. Protein: CASSPLGLGGYF.

This clone was counted once. V gene TRBV24-1 combines with J gene TRBJ2-7; unclear D gene. The V gene lost 3 bases and the J gene lost 0 bases, with 8 bases spanning the gap. Germline lookup yields CDR1 KGHDR and CDR2 SFDVKD. The CDR3 is made up of 14 amino acids. This CDR3 is CATSDPRSSYEQYF. The CDR3 region has the DNA TGTGCCACCAGTGATCCCCGGAGCTCCTACGAGCAGTACTTC.

There are a few counts of this clone. V is TRBV5-1 and J is TRBJ1-1; 11 nucleotides align to TRBD1. Looked up from germline, CDR1 is SGHRS and CDR2 is YFSETQ. The CDR3 runs 16 residues. V lost 3 bases and J lost 4; bases outside the gene matches: 8. CDR3 sequence reads: CASSSGPGTGGTEAFF. The CDR3 DNA reads TGCGCCAGCAGCTCCGGTCCCGGGACAGGGGGCACTGAAGCTTTCTTT.

This clone showed up just a few times. This chain links TRBV6-5 with TRBJ1-2; D not certain. Germline-derived CDR1 and CDR2 are MNHEY and SVGAGI. Trimming removed 4 bases at V and 4 bases at J, with 4 bases between. The CDR3 sequence is 11 residues long. CDR3 DNA: TGTGCCAGCAGTTCGAGCTATGGCTACACCTTC. Translating it yields CASSSSYGYTF.

Worth noting for this clone: The same CDR3 also results from other DNA sequences found in this sample. This chain joins TRBV19 and TRBJ1-5, with 7 bases that match TRBD1. The CDR3 sequence is 16 residues long. The germline V gene has CDR1 LNHDA and CDR2 SQIVND (reference sequence). V trimming: 2 bases; J trimming: 2 bases; junction bases outside the gene matches: 6. CDR3 sequence: CASSIIGGQGNQPQHF. CDR3 nucleotides: TGTGCCAGTAGTATAATCGGCGGACAGGGCAATCAGCCCCAGCATTTT.

The V gene is TRBV6-5, the J gene TRBJ2-2; 7 nucleotides match TRBD2. The CDR3 runs to 15 residues. The trim removed 2 bases at V and 1 base at J, leaving 1 base unmatched. Germline V gene sequence: CDR1 MNHEY, CDR2 SVGAGI. DNA for the CDR3: TGTGCCAGCAGTTACGCGGGGGTGAACACCGGGGAGCTGTTTTTT. This gives the protein CASSYAGVNTGELFF.

V gene TRBV7-6 combines with J gene TRBJ2-3; D might be TRBD2 (6 bases). This CDR3 comprises 16 residues. The germline gives CDR1 SGHVS, CDR2 FNYEAQ. V was pared by 0 bases and J by 0 bases, with 10 bases between. The CDR3 region has the DNA TGTGCCAGCAGCTTAGCCTTAGCGGAGAGCACAGATACGCAGTATTTT. This gives the protein CASSLALAESTDTQYF.

The chain links TRBV7-2 to TRBJ2-5, with a possible D match to TRBD1 (6 bases). The CDR3 runs 14 residues. In germline, CDR1 is SGHTA, CDR2 FQGNSA. V gave up 5 bases and J gave up 2 bases, with 12 bases separating them. CDR3 DNA sequence: TGTGCCAGCAGCCCCGCAGGGGCGCAAGAGACCCAGTACTTC. Encoded protein: CASSPAGAQETQYF.

The chain couples TRBV9 to TRBJ1-2, with D uncertain. CDR3 length: 13 amino acids. Germline V CDR1 and CDR2: SGDLS, YYNGEE. The V end lost 4 bases, the J end lost 6 bases, and 13 bases lay between the germline ends. The CDR3 coding sequence is TGTGCCAGCAGCCCGATCCCGGGTGATGGCTACACCTTC. It is translated as CASSPIPGDGYTF.

The chain recombines TRBV7-9 with TRBJ1-4, with a tentative D call TRBD1 (5 bases). The length of the CDR3 is 14 residues. The V end was cut by 5 bases, the J end by 4 bases, with 11 bases between. CDR1 and CDR2 from the germline V gene are SEHNR and FQNEAQ (reference sequence). The CDR3 spells CASSHRGFNEKLFF. CDR3 bases: TGTGCCAGCAGCCATAGGGGATTTAATGAAAAACTGTTTTTT.

The rearrangement joins TRBV30 to TRBJ2-1; 7 bases fit TRBD1. Germline V gene data show CDR1 as GTSNPN and CDR2 as SVGIG (reference sequence). The CDR3 length is 14 residues. After removal of 5 bases from V and 6 bases from J, the junction contained 10 bases not matched to a gene. CDR3 sequence: CAWHRGLGGNEQFF. In DNA form, the CDR3 reads TGTGCCTGGCACAGGGGCCTTGGAGGCAATGAGCAGTTCTTC. Full variable domain (outside the CDR3, taken from reference TRBV30 and TRBJ2-1): SQTIHQWPATLVQPVGSPLSLECTVEGTSNPNLYWYRQAAGRGLQLLFYSVGIGQISSEVPQNLSASRPQDRQFILSSKKLLLSDSGFYLCAWHRGLGGNEQFFGPGTRLTVL.

CDR3 coding DNA: TGTGCCAGCAGCTCATTACAGTCAGCGGATGGCTACACCTTC. Translating it yields CASSSLQSADGYTF. The rearrangement links TRBV5-4 to TRBJ1-2; no clear D gene. V lost 3 bases and J lost 6, with 15 bases in between. The CDR3 loop spans 14 amino acids. Germline loops: CDR1 SGHNT, CDR2 YYREEE (reference sequence). Complete variable domain (other parts from reference TRBV5-4 and TRBJ1-2): ETGVTQSPTHLIKTRGQQVTLRCSSQSGHNTVSWYQQALGQGPQFIFQYYREEENGRGNFPPRFSGLQFPNYSSELNVNALELDDSALYLCASSSLQSADGYTFGSGTRLTVV.

The genes are TRBV5-1 and TRBJ2-1, with 12 bases aligning to TRBD2. The CDR3 loop spans 16 amino acids. Germline loops: CDR1 SGHRS, CDR2 YFSETQ. The trim removed 3 bases at V and 6 bases at J, leaving 7 bases unmatched. Here the CDR3 reads CASSSETSGGPNEQFF. The CDR3 coding sequence is TGCGCCAGCAGCTCCGAGACTAGCGGGGGTCCCAATGAGCAGTTCTTC.

The gene calls are TRBV4-2 and TRBJ2-3, with TRBD2 matching over 8 bases. The CDR3 runs 16 residues. The germline gives CDR1 LGHNA, CDR2 YNFKEQ. V trimming: 0 bases; J trimming: 1 base; junction bases outside the gene matches: 3. The DNA of the CDR3 is TGTGCCAGCAGCCAAGAGCGGGGGGCCCGCACAGATACGCAGTATTTT. Amino acid sequence: CASSQERGARTDTQYF.

The chain recombines TRBV30 with TRBJ1-2; the D gene is possibly TRBD1 (6 bases). Per germline, CDR1 GTSNPN and CDR2 SVGIG (reference sequence). The length of the CDR3 is 12 residues. This CDR3 reads CAGQPDGDGYTF. The CDR3 DNA is TGTGCTGGACAGCCGGACGGGGATGGCTACACCTTC.